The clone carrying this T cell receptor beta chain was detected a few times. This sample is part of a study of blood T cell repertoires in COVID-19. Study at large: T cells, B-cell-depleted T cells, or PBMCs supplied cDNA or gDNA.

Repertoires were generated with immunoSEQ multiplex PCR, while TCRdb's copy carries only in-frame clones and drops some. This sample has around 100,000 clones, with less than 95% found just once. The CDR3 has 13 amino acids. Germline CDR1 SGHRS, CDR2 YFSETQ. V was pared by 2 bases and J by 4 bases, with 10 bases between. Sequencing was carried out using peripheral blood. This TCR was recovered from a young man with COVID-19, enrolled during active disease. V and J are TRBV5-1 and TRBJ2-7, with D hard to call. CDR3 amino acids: CASSLTSQYEQYF. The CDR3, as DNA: TGCGCCAGCAGCTTAACAAGTCAATACGAGCAGTACTTC.